Described below is a single TCR beta chain sequence and its context. This clonotype was recorded only once. The antigen it recognizes is unknown. This may be a read error, as it is one base from a much larger clone. Via the germline V gene, CDR1 is MNHEY and CDR2 SVGEGT. Cut back by 1 base and 5 bases, the V and J ends lie 6 bases apart. The CDR3 numbers 13 residues from cysteine through phenylalanine. The kept DNA is CDR3 alone, 39 bases in frame from the first base. This specimen comes from a study of blood T cells in healthy people across ages (dated by TCRdb to 2013 to 2016). For the study in its entirety: In model experiments, template switching captured about one uniquely barcoded TCR beta cDNA molecule for every two T cells. To track age-related changes in TCR beta repertoire diversity, the study relied on deep sequencing normalized with unique cDNA molecular identifiers. Donors were grouped into four age groups: young (average roughly 16 years), middle-aged (39), aged (approximately 67) and long-lived (just over 80). Donors of different ages were randomly distributed across sequencing lanes to avoid experimental bias. The study analyzed two additional independent replicas of 1 million unique cDNA reads from the same blood draw for two donors, one aged 18 to 29 and one aged 80 or older.

Systemically healthy Caucasian individuals from Russia, 39 in total and aged about 6 to 90 years, were included as donors. Each donor gave about 9.8 milliliters of peripheral blood, drawn into EDTA-treated Vacutainer tubes. Ficoll-Paque density-gradient centrifugation was used to isolate PBMCs, with at least 6.5 million per sample. Total RNA was extracted from PBMCs with Trizol reagent, with at least 5 micrograms obtained per sample. For every donor, flow cytometry on a PBMC aliquot measured the percentage of naive CD45RAhigh/CD27high T cells. Broader findings and caveats from the paper: Compared with the aged group, more naive CD4+ T cells, fewer expanded clones and increased TCR diversity were shown by the long-lived group, suggesting age selection. Bulk unsorted PBMC profiling prevented conclusive comparison of naive and antigen-experienced compartments. Observed TCR beta diversity per million T cells fell roughly linearly with age, and a significant reduction was already apparent by age around 40. The CMV infection status of donors was not known, potentially confounding age-related changes in expanded clonotypes. Observed TCR beta diversity correlated strongly with the percentage of naive T cells measured by flow cytometry. Estimates of total diversity based on one million sequenced T cells were considered lower bounds and underestimates.

The method behind the library was 5' RACE. A second roughly 6 to 11 cycle PCR used a sample-barcoded 5' primer and a J-beta primer mix. A template-switch 5' adaptor carrying 12 random nucleotides introduced a unique molecular identifier onto each TCR beta cDNA molecule. Each sample yielded at least 3 million CDR3-containing paired-end reads. First-strand cDNA was synthesized from all RNA with the Mint cDNA synthesis kit, primed by a TRBC-specific oligonucleotide. All cDNA was treated with uracil-DNA glycosylase and then went through a first 18-cycle PCR with the universal primers M1SS and BC2_uni_R. As for the original processing: For normalization, 1 million high-quality reads were randomly selected from each sample, with every read carrying a distinct molecular identifier. Reads sharing molecular identifiers were discarded rather than binned into consensus sequences. CDR3 identification, clonotype clustering and error correction used MiTCR with a Q25 quality threshold and the strictest error-elimination algorithm. A nonparametric unseen species model with Euler transformation was used to estimate a lower bound on total TCR beta diversity. The public reads were reanalyzed by TCRdb: fastp trimming at Q25, MiXCR alignment, in-frame beta chains only. Rows with a matching CDR3 protein are joined into one entry that keeps the most common DNA and genes. What appears here as the V and J calls and clone size reflects TCRdb's work, not the paper's. The sample contains 1,800,000 or so distinct CDR3 sequences, approximately 39% of them found a single time. The leading ten clones occupy 23% of the sample.

The chain is assembled from TRBV6-2 or TRBV6-3 and TRBJ2-1; no D segment can be confidently identified. This receptor was taken from a human donor in good health. Material for sequencing was blood. The CDR3 sequence is CASSYWTNNEQFF. At the DNA level, the sequence is TGTGCCAGCAGTTACTGGACCAACAATGAGCAGTTCTTC.